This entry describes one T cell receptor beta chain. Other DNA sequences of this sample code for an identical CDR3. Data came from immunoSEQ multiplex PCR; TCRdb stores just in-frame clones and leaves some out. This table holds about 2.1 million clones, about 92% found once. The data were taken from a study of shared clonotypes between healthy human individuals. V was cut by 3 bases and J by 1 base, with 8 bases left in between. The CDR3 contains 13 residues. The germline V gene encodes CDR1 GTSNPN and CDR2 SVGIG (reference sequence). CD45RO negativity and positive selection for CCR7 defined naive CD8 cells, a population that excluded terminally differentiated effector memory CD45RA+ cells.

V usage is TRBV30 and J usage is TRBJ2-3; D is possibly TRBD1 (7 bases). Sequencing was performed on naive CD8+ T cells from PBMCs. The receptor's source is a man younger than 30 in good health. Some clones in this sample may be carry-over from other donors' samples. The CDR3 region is CAWSRGGTDTQYF. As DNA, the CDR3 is TGTGCCTGGAGCAGGGGGGGCACAGATACGCAGTATTTT. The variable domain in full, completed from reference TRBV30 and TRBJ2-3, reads SQTIHQWPATLVQPVGSPLSLECTVEGTSNPNLYWYRQAAGRGLQLLFYSVGIGQISSEVPQNLSASRPQDRQFILSSKKLLLSDSGFYLCAWSRGGTDTQYFGPGTRLTVL.